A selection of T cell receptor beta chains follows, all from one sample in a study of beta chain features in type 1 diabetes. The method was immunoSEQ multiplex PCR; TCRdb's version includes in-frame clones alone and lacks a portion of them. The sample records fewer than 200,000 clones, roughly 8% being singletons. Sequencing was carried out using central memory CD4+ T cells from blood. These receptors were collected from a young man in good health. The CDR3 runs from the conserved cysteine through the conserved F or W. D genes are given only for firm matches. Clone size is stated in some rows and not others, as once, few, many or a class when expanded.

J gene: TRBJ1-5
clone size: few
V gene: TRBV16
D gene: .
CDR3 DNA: TGTGCCAGCAGCCAATCGGGCAGGGGCAATCAGCCCCAGCATTTT
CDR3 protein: CASSQSGRGNQPQHF

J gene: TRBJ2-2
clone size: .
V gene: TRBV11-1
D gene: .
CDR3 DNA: TGTGCCAGCAGCTTAGGCGGGAACGGGGAGCTGTTTTTT
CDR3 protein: CASSLGGNGELFF

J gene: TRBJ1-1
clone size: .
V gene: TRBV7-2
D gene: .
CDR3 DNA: TGTGCCAGCAGTGTACAGTTCGCAGGGAACACTGAAGCTTTCTTT
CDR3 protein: CASSVQFAGNTEAFF

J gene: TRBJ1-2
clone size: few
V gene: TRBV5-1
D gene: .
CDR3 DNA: TGCGCCAGCAGCTTGGTGGCAGGAACTAACTATGGCTACACCTTC
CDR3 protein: CASSLVAGTNYGYTF

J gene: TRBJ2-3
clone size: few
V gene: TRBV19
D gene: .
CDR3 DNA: TGTGCCAGTAGTGAGGGAGCGGTTAGCACAGATACGCAGTATTTT
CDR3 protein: CASSEGAVSTDTQYF

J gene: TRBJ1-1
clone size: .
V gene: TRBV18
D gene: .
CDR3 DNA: TGTGCCAGCTCACCACAAATCAACAGGGAGAACACTGAAGCTTTCTTT
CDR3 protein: CASSPQINRENTEAFF

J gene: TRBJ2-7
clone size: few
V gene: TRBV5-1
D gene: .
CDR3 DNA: TGCGCCAGCAGCCTAACAGTGGGAGGTGGCTACGAGCAGTACTTC
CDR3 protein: CASSLTVGGGYEQYF

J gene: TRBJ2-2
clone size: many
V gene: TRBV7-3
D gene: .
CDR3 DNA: TGTGCCAGCAGCTCCTCTAGCACCGGGGAGCTGTTTTTT
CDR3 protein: CASSSSSTGELFF

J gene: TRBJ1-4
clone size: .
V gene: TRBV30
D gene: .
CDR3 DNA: TGTGCCTGGAGACAGGGCCAGGCTAATGAAAAACTGTTTTTT
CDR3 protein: CAWRQGQANEKLFF

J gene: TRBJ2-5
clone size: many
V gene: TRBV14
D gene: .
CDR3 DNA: TGTGCCAGCAGCCAAGATGACATCGGGACCCAGTACTTC
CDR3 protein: CASSQDDIGTQYF

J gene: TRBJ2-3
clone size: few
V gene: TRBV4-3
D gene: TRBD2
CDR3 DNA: TGCGCCAGCAGCCGAGAACTAGCGGGGGGGCATGATACGCAGTATTTT
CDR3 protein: CASSRELAGGHDTQYF

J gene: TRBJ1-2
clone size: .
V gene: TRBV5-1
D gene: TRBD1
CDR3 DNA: TGCGCCAGCAGCTGGGGACAGGGCGATGGTTACACCTTC
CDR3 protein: CASSWGQGDGYTF

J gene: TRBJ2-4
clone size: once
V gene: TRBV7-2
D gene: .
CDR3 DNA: TGTGCCAGCAGCCCCTACCTTGGTCAGGGAAACATTCAGTACTTC
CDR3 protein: CASSPYLGQGNIQYF

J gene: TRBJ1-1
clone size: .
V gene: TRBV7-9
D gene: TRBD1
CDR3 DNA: TGTGCCAGCAGCCTATTACAGGGGATGAACACTGAAGCTTTCTTT
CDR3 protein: CASSLLQGMNTEAFF

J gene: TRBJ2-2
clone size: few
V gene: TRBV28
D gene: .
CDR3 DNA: TGTGCCAGCAGGCGTAGTCGGACTCCCGGGGAGCTGTTTTTT
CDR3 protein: CASRRSRTPGELFF

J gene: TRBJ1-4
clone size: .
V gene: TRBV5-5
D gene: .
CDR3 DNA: TGTGCCAGCAGCTTGGACGGCAGGGATAATGAAAAACTGTTTTTT
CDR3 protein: CASSLDGRDNEKLFF

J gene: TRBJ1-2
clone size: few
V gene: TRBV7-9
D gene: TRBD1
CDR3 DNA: TGTGCCAGCAGCGTGGGACAGTCCTATGGCTACACCTTC
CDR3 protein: CASSVGQSYGYTF

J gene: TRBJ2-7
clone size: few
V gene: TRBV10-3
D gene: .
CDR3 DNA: TGTGCCATCAGTGAATCGACAGGTAAATCCTACGAGCAGTACTTC
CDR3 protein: CAISESTGKSYEQYF

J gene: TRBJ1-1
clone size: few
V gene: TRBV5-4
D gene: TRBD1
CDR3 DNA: TGTGCCAGCAGCTTGGCGGGGACAGGTTCAAAGGACACTGAAGCTTTCTTT
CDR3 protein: CASSLAGTGSKDTEAFF

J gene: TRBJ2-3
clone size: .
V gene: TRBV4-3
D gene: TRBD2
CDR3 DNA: TGCGCCAGCAGCCAAGATTCGCTCCTAGCGGGGATCACAGATACGCAGTATTTT
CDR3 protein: CASSQDSLLAGITDTQYF

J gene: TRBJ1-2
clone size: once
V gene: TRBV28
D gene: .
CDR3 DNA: TGTGCCAGTCACAGGGCGGGGGCCGGGGGCTATGGCTACACCTTC
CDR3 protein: CASHRAGAGGYGYTF

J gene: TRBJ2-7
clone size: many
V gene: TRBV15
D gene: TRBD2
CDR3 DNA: TGTGCCACCAGCAGAGATAGTGGACTAGCGTGGGAGCAGTACTTC
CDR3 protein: CATSRDSGLAWEQYF

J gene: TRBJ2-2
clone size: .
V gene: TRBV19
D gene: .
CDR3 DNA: TGTGCCAGTAGTACACAGGGGGGGAACGGGGAGCTGTTTTTT
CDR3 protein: CASSTQGGNGELFF

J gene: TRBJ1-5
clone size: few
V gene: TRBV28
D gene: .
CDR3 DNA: TGTGCCAGCAGTTTAGCGGCAGATAATCAGCCCCAGCATTTT
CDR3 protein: CASSLAADNQPQHF

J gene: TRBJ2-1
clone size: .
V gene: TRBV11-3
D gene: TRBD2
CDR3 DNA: TGTGCCAGCAGCCCCCGGAGCGGGAGTTCCAATGAGCAGTTCTTC
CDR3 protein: CASSPRSGSSNEQFF

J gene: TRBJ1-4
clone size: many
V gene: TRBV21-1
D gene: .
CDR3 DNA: TGTGCCAGCAGCAACAGGTGTAATGAAAAACTGTTTTTT
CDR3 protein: CASSNRCNEKLFF

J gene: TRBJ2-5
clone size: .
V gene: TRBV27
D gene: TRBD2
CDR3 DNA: TGTGCCAGCAGCGGGGGGGAGTGGGAGACCCAGTACTTC
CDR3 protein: CASSGGEWETQYF

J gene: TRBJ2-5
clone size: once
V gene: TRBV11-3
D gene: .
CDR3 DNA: TGTGCCAGCAGCTTTTCGGGGGGCTTTGGGTTTAGAGAGACCCAGTACTTC
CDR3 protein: CASSFSGGFGFRETQYF

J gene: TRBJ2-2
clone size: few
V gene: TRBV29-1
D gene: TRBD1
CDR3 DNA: TGCAGCGTGGGAATATTCCAGGGGGTATTGAACACCGGGGAGCTGTTTTTT
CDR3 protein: CSVGIFQGVLNTGELFF

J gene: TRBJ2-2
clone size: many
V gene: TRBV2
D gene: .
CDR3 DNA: TGTGCCAGCAGTCCGGGGACATCAAACACCGGGGAGCTGTTTTTT
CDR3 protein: CASSPGTSNTGELFF

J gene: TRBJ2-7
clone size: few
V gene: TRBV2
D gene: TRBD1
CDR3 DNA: TGTGCCAGCATGGAGTGGCAGGGGGCCTACGAGCAGTACTTC
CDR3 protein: CASMEWQGAYEQYF

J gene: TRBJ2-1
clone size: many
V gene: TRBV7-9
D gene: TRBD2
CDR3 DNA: TGTGCCAGCAGCTTAGGTTTTACTAGCGGGAGCTCCTACAATGAGCAGTTCTTC
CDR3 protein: CASSLGFTSGSSYNEQFF

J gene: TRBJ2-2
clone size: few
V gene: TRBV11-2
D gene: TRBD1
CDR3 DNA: TGTGCCAGCAGGGGACAGGGGTTCGGGGAGCTGTTTTTT
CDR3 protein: CASRGQGFGELFF

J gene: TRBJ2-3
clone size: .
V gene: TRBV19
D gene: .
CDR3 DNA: TGTGCCAGTAGTGCCTCGGGAGCTGAAGATACGCAGTATTTT
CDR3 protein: CASSASGAEDTQYF

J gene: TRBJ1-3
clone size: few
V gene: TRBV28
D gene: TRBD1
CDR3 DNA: TGTGCCAGCAGTCGACAGGGGATCTCTGGAAACACCATATATTTT
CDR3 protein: CASSRQGISGNTIYF

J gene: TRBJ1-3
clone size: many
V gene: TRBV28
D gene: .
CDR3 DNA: TGTGCCAGCAGTTTATCAGGGCGGTTGGCCGGAAACACCATATATTTT
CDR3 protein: CASSLSGRLAGNTIYF

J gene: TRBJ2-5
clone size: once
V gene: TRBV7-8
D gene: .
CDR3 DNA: TGTGCCAGCAGCTTACTCTCCGGCAGGGTATCCCAAGAGACCCAGTACTTC
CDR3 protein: CASSLLSGRVSQETQYF

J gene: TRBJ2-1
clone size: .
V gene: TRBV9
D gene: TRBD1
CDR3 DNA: TGTGCCAGCAGCGTGGGACAGACTAATGAGCAGTTCTTC
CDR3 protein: CASSVGQTNEQFF

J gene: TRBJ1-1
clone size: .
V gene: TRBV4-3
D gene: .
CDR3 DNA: TGCGCCAGCAGCCAAGGCACAGGGTACGGAACTGAAGCTTTCTTT
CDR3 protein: CASSQGTGYGTEAFF

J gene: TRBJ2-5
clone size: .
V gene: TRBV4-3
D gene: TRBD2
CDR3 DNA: TGCGCCAGCAGCCAAGATACGAGGGAGGGGACCCAGTACTTC
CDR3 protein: CASSQDTREGTQYF

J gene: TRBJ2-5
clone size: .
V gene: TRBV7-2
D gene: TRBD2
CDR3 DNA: TGTGCCAGCAGCTTAGATCTAGCGGGGGGAGAGACCCAGTACTTC
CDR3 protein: CASSLDLAGGETQYF

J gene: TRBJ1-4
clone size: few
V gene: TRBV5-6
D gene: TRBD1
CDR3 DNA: TGTGCCAGCAGCTTGGGCAGGGGGTCAACTAATGAAAAACTGTTTTTT
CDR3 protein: CASSLGRGSTNEKLFF

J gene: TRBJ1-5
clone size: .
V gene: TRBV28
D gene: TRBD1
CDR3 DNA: TGTGCCAGCAGTTTATTCCTCGGGGCAGGGGGAGGTCAGCCCCAGCATTTT
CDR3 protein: CASSLFLGAGGGQPQHF

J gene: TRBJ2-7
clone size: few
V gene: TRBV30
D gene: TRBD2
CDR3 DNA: TGTGCCTGGAGCCCCACGGGACTAGAGAGCTACGAGCAGTACTTC
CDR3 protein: CAWSPTGLESYEQYF

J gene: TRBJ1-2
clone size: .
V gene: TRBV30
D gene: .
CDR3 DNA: TGTGCCTGGAGTGTAGCAGGTAACTATGGCTACACCTTC
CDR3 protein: CAWSVAGNYGYTF

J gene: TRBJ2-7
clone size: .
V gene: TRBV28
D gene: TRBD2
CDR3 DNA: TGTGCCAGCCGACGTAGCGGGAGTATCTACGAGCAGTACTTC
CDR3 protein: CASRRSGSIYEQYF

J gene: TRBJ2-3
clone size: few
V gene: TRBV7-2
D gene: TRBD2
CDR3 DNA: TGTGCCAGCAGCTTAGGATTCGCGGGAGGTTACACAGATACGCAGTATTTT
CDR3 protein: CASSLGFAGGYTDTQYF

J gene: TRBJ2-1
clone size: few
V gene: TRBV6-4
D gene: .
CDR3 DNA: TGTGCCAGCAGTGACCCCAACTACCACAATGAGCAGTTCTTC
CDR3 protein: CASSDPNYHNEQFF

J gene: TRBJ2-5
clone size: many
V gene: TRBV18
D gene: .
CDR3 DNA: TGTGCCAGCTCACCACGGAGGGGTGAGACCCAGTACTTC
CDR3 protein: CASSPRRGETQYF

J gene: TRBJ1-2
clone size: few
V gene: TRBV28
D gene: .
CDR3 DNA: TGCGTCGCGCAGGGGAATCCTGGCTACACCTTC
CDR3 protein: CVAQGNPGYTF